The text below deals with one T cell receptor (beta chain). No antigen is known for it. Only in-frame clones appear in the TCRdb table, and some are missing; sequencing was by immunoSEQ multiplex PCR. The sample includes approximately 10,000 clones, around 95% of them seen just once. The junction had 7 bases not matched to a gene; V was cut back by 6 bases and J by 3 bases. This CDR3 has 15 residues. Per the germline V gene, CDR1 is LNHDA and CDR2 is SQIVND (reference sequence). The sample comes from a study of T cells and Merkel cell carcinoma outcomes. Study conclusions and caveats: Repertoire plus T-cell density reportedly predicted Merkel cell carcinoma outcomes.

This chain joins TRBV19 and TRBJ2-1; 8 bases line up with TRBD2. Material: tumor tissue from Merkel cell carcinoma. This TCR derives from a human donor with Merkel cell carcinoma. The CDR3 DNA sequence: TGTGCCAGTAGACCCCGGGGGGGGATCTACAATGAGCAGTTCTTC. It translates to CASRPRGGIYNEQFF.